The 3 T cell receptor beta chains below were found in one sample sequenced in a study of somatic mutations in cytotoxic T cells in rheumatoid arthritis. Clones were read by immunoSEQ multiplex PCR, and TCRdb kept only the in-frame ones, dropping some. In the table there are about 14,000 clones, more than 60% of which are singletons. Source material: CD8+ T cells sorted from blood. The origin of the receptors is an adult with rheumatoid arthritis.

The chain employs TRBV4-1 and TRBJ2-3; D not certain. This CDR3 has 15 amino acids. V was clipped by 1 base and J by 2 bases, with 10 bases between them. Germline values: CDR1 MGHRA, CDR2 YSYEKL. The CDR3, as DNA: TGCGCCAGCAGCCAAGGTAGTACTTTCACAGATACGCAGTATTTT. Protein sequence: CASSQGSTFTDTQYF.

The chain has TRBV7-6 and TRBJ2-3; 9 positions agree with TRBD1. The J segment lost 2 bases and the V segment lost 5 bases, leaving 5 bases of the junction unmatched. The CDR3 extends over 15 amino acids. From germline, CDR1 is SGHVS and CDR2 FNYEAQ. This CDR3 is CASSRTGALTDTQYF. In DNA, the CDR3 is TGTGCCAGCAGCCGGACAGGGGCCCTCACAGATACGCAGTATTTT.

This clone was counted a few times. V gene TRBV7-6 combines with J gene TRBJ2-7; a weak D match, TRBD2 (5 bases). Looked up from germline, CDR1 is SGHVS and CDR2 is FNYEAQ. Trimming stripped 4 bases from V and 0 bases from J, with 7 bases between. The CDR3 sequence is 13 residues long. The CDR3 here is CASSSGNSYEQYF. In DNA form, the CDR3 reads TGTGCCAGCAGCTCGGGGAACTCCTACGAGCAGTACTTC.